This T cell receptor (beta chain) is drawn from a study of OX40 agonist ivuxolimab in advanced cancers. Some clones are missing from TCRdb's copy, which holds only in-frame ones; the method was immunoSEQ multiplex PCR. Here the sample spans 55,000 to 80,000 clones, 84% being singletons. The clonotype comes from an adult with an advanced solid tumor such as melanoma, head and neck, liver or kidney cancer. The sample consisted of CD4+ or CD8+ T cells sorted from blood, taken in a trial of the OX40 agonist ivuxolimab.

The CDR3 DNA sequence: TGTGCCACCAGCAGAGATAGGGCAGGGCGGTCTACTGAAGCTTTCTTT. Protein sequence: CATSRDRAGRSTEAFF. The chain is built from TRBV15 and TRBJ1-1, with D maybe TRBD1 (5 bases). The CDR3 totals 16 residues. Per germline, CDR1 LNHNV and CDR2 YYDKDF (reference sequence). V dropped 0 bases and J dropped 5 bases, with 16 bases sitting between them. The full variable domain, with the rest looked up from reference TRBV15 and TRBJ1-1, is DAMVIQNPRYQVTQFGKPVTLSCSQTLNHNVMYWYQQKSSQAPKLLFHYYDKDFNNEADTPDNFQSRRPNTSFCFLDIRSPGLGDTAMYLCATSRDRAGRSTEAFFGQGTRLTVV.